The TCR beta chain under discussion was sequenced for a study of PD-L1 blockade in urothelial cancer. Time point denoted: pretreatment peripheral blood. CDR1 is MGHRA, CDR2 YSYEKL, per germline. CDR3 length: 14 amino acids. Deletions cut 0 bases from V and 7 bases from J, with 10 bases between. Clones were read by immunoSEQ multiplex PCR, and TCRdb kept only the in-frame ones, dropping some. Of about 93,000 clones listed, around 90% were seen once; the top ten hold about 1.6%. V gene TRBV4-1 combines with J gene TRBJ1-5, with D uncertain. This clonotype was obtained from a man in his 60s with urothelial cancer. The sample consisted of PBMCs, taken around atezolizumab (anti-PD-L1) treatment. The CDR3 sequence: CASSQERVRQPQHF. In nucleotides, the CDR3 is TGCGCCAGCAGCCAAGAGAGGGTCCGGCAGCCCCAGCATTTT.